Below are 5 T cell receptor beta chains sequenced from a single sample in a study of CD8+ T cells in alopecia areata. Once RNA had been extracted, it was reverse transcribed into cDNA to act as the sequencing template. TCRdb keeps only in-frame clones here, not all; method: immunoSEQ multiplex PCR. Here the sample spans nearly 95,000 clones, around three quarters being singletons. Treatment reported: oral pan-JAK inhibitor, 5-10 mg twice daily. The sample was CD8+ T cells sorted from blood, taken at roughly week 45, from a patient treated with tofacitinib. The receptors here all came from a human donor with alopecia areata.

This clone showed up just once. The CDR3 sequence: CASSEEAGYYGSNQPQHF. Written as DNA, the CDR3 is TGTGCCAGCAGTGAGGAGGCAGGGTATTACGGTAGCAATCAGCCCCAGCATTTT. The J gene is TRBJ1-5, the V gene TRBV25-1; maybe TRBD1 (5 bases). The germline V gene encodes CDR1 MGHDK and CDR2 SYGVNS. The CDR3 length is 18 residues. The V end lost 3 bases, the J end lost 0 bases, and 18 bases lay between the germline ends.

This sequence joins TRBV4-3 and TRBJ2-1; no clear D. Germline V lookup: CDR1 LGHNA, CDR2 YSLEER. V lost 0 bases and J 4 bases, leaving 13 bases between the germline ends. The CDR3 sequence is 16 residues long. The chain's CDR3 is CASSQDRVLTYNEQFF. The CDR3 DNA follows: TGCGCCAGCAGCCAAGATCGGGTACTGACTTACAATGAGCAGTTCTTC.

The genes are TRBV11-2 and TRBJ2-7; D is unclear. Trimming shortened V by 4 bases and J by 3 bases, and 7 bases separated the two germline ends. Germline assignment: CDR1 SGHAT and CDR2 FQNNGV. The CDR3 totals 12 residues. The CDR3 DNA reads TGTGCCAGCAGCTCCCTCGACTACGAGCAGTACTTC. It codes for CASSSLDYEQYF.

This chain uses TRBV29-1 with TRBJ2-7; a possible D gene is TRBD2 (5 bases). V dropped 6 bases and J dropped 2 bases, with 14 bases sitting between them. Germline V gene sequence: CDR1 SQVTM, CDR2 ANQGSEA. This CDR3 spans 13 amino acids. CDR3 nucleotide sequence: TGCAGCGTCGCTACGGGGTTACCCTACGAGCAGTACTTC. Protein product: CSVATGLPYEQYF.

This chain uses TRBV27 with TRBJ2-7; TRBD1 is a possible D gene (5 bases). This CDR3 is built from 14 residues. Looked up from germline, CDR1 is MNHEY and CDR2 is SMNVEV (reference sequence). Trimming pared 8 bases from V and 3 bases from J, leaving 17 bases between. In DNA form, the CDR3 reads TGTGCCAGCTCCAGGGATCCCTCCGACTACGAGCAGTACTTC. Its protein product is CASSRDPSDYEQYF.